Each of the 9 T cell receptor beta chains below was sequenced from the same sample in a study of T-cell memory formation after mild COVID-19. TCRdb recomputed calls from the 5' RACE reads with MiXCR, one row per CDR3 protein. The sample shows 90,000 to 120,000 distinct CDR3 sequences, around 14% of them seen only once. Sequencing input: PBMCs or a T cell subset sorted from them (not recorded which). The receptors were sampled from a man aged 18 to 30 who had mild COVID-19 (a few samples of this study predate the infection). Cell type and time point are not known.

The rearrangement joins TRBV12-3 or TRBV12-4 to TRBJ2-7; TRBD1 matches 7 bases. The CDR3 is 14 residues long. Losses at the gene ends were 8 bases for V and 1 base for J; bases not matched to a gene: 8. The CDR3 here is CASGDSLHSYEQYF. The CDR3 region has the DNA TGTGCCAGCGGGGACAGCCTTCATTCCTACGAGCAGTACTTC.

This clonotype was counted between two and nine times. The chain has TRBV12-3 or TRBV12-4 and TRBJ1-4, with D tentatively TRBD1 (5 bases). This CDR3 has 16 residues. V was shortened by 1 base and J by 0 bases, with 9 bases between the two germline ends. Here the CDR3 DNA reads TGTGCCAGCAGTTTAGGGGGGACTACAACTAATGAAAAACTGTTTTTT. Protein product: CASSLGGTTTNEKLFF.

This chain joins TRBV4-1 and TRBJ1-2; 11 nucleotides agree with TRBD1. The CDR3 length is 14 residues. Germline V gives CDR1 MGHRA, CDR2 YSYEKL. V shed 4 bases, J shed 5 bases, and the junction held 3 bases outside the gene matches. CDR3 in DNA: TGCGCCAGCAGCCCGGACAGGGGGCCTTATGGCTACACCTTC. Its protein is CASSPDRGPYGYTF.

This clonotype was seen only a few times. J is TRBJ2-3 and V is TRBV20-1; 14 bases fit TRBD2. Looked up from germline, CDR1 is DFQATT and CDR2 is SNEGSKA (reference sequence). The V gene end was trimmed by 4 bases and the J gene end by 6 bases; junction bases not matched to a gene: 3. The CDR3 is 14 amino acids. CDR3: CSATRTSGGDTQYF. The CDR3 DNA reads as TGCAGTGCTACCCGGACTAGCGGGGGGGATACGCAGTATTTT.

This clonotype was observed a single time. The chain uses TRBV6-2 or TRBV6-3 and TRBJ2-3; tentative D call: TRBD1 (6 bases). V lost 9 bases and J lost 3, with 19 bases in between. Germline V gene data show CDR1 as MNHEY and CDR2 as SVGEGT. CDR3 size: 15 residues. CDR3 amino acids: CASSSGQFITDTQYF. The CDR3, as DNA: TGTGCCAGTTCCTCAGGACAGTTTATTACAGATACGCAGTATTTT.

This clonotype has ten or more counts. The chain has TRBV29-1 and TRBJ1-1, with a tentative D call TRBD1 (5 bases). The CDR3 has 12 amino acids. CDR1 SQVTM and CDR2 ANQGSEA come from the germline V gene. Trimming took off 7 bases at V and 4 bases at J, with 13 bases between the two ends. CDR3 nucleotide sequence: TGCAGCGGGAGGTTTGGGGGCACTGAAGCTTTCTTT. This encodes CSGRFGGTEAFF.

The CDR3 is CASRPTSTDTQYF. The DNA of the CDR3 is TGTGCCAGCAGACCTACTAGCACAGATACGCAGTATTTT. V usage is TRBV6-5 and J usage is TRBJ2-3, with D hard to call. Trimming pared 6 bases from V and 0 bases from J, leaving 7 bases between. This CDR3 has 13 residues. CDR1 is MNHEY, CDR2 SVGAGI, per germline.

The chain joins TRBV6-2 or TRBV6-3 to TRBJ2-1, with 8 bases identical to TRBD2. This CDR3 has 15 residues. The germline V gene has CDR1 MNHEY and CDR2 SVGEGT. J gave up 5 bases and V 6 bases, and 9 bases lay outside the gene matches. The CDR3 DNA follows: TGTGCCAGCAGACTAGGTGGCGGGAGGAACAATGAGCAGTTCTTC. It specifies CASRLGGGRNNEQFF.

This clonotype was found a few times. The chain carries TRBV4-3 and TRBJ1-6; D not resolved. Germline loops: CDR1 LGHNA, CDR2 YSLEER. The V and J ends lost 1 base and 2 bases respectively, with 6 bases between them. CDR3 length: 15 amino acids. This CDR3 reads CASSQGVAYNSPLHF. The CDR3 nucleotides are TGCGCCAGCAGCCAAGGGGTCGCCTATAATTCACCCCTCCACTTT.